Listed below are T cell receptor beta chains from one sample, sequenced in a study of cytomegalovirus exposure and HLA in healthy donors. TCRdb's table, derived via immunoSEQ multiplex PCR, lists solely in-frame clones and lacks some. The sample lists approximately 70,000 clones; around 78% were seen once. The sequenced material came from PBMCs. The receptor set was obtained from a man between 45 and 60 years old in good health and CMV-seronegative. The CDR3 runs from the conserved cysteine through the conserved F or W. The D gene is left open where the match is weak. Clone size appears in some rows only: once, few, many, or a class for an expanded clone.

clone_size	j_call	d_call	v_call	cdr3_aa	cdr3_nt
NA	TRBJ2-7	NA	TRBV18	CASSPTTRTYEQYF	TGTGCCAGCTCACCCACTACTCGTACCTACGAGCAGTACTTC
once	TRBJ2-3	NA	TRBV5-6	CASSLPSPDTQYF	TGTGCCAGCAGCTTGCCTAGTCCTGATACGCAGTATTTT
NA	TRBJ2-7	NA	TRBV25-1	CASSAYRFKSYEQYF	TGTGCCAGCAGTGCCTACAGGTTCAAGTCCTACGAGCAGTACTTC
NA	TRBJ2-7	TRBD1	TRBV30	CAWRPRRAGRPGGEQYF	TGTGCCTGGAGGCCCCGACGGGCGGGCAGGCCAGGGGGCGAGCAGTACTTC
NA	TRBJ1-1	TRBD1	TRBV18	CASSQTGTNTEAFF	TGTGCCAGCTCACAGACAGGGACGAACACTGAAGCTTTCTTT
NA	TRBJ1-4	NA	TRBV10-3	CAISEGSVLFF	TGTGCCATCAGTGAGGGCAGTGTACTGTTTTTT
once	TRBJ2-7	TRBD1	TRBV4-2	CASSQEPGQGAYEQYF	TGTGCCAGCAGCCAAGAGCCGGGACAGGGGGCCTACGAGCAGTACTTC
few	TRBJ1-5	NA	TRBV28	CASSSDSSNQPQHF	TGTGCCAGCAGTTCAGACAGTAGCAATCAGCCCCAGCATTTT
NA	TRBJ2-7	NA	TRBV14	CASSQTRGPFGEQYF	TGTGCCAGCAGCCAAACTAGAGGTCCATTCGGCGAGCAGTACTTC
NA	TRBJ1-5	NA	TRBV25-1	CASSENNYSNQPQHF	TGTGCCAGCAGTGAAAACAACTATAGCAATCAGCCCCAGCATTTT
NA	TRBJ1-2	NA	TRBV7-2	CASSPMAGGLGYGYTF	TGTGCCAGCAGCCCGATGGCTGGGGGCTTAGGCTATGGCTACACCTTC
NA	TRBJ1-2	TRBD1	TRBV10-3	CAISPGGDYGYTF	TGTGCCATCAGCCCAGGGGGCGACTATGGCTACACCTTC
NA	TRBJ1-1	NA	TRBV30	CAWSSRNTEAFF	TGTGCCTGGAGTAGCCGTAACACTGAAGCTTTCTTT
NA	TRBJ2-1	NA	TRBV27	CASTFSGAPNEQFF	TGTGCCAGCACCTTTAGCGGAGCACCCAATGAGCAGTTCTTC
NA	TRBJ1-5	TRBD1	TRBV19	CASSIGTGGIQPQHF	TGTGCCAGTAGTATCGGGACAGGGGGAATTCAGCCCCAGCATTTT
NA	TRBJ2-6	TRBD2	TRBV7-6	CASDRRAGGTGANVLTF	TGTGCCAGTGACCGTAGGGCGGGGGGCACTGGGGCCAACGTCCTGACTTTC
NA	TRBJ1-1	NA	TRBV7-9	CASSFPGGLAEAFF	TGTGCCAGCAGCTTCCCCGGGGGGTTAGCTGAAGCTTTCTTT
NA	TRBJ2-3	NA	TRBV5-1	CASSLGLEGVVTDTQYF	TGCGCCAGCAGCTTGGGCCTCGAGGGTGTTGTCACAGATACGCAGTATTTT
once	TRBJ2-2	TRBD1	TRBV11-2	CASSQKVGQGWMGELFF	TGTGCCAGCAGCCAAAAAGTTGGACAGGGCTGGATGGGGGAGCTGTTTTTT
NA	TRBJ1-1	NA	TRBV5-5	CASSLVGRGSPEAFF	TGTGCCAGCAGCTTAGTTGGCAGGGGTTCCCCTGAAGCTTTCTTT
NA	TRBJ2-7	TRBD1	TRBV19	CASSTDRANEQYF	TGTGCCAGTAGTACGGACAGGGCCAACGAGCAGTACTTC
few	TRBJ1-1	TRBD1	TRBV29-1	CSVEGDRAGTEAFF	TGCAGCGTTGAGGGGGACAGGGCGGGGACTGAAGCTTTCTTT
NA	TRBJ2-7	TRBD2	TRBV5-1	CASRVRPWGGGEQYF	TGCGCCAGCAGGGTGCGCCCTTGGGGGGGAGGAGAGCAGTACTTC
few	TRBJ2-2	TRBD2	TRBV27	CASSIGGAGTGELFF	TGTGCCAGCAGTATCGGGGGGGCGGGCACCGGGGAGCTGTTTTTT
NA	TRBJ2-7	TRBD1	TRBV7-9	CASSAHGTGVGEQYF	TGTGCCAGCAGCGCCCACGGGACAGGGGTTGGGGAGCAGTACTTC
NA	TRBJ2-3	NA	TRBV5-1	CASSSNRGTDTQYF	TGCGCCAGCAGCTCAAATCGGGGGACAGATACGCAGTATTTT
NA	TRBJ2-5	NA	TRBV25-1	CASSLFIGGGETQYF	TGTGCCAGCAGCCTTTTCATAGGGGGGGGTGAGACCCAGTACTTC
NA	TRBJ1-1	NA	TRBV20-1	CSAHPGGEAFF	TGCAGTGCGCACCCGGGAGGTGAAGCTTTCTTT
NA	TRBJ1-3	TRBD1	TRBV30	CAWRPRGLGNTIYF	TGTGCCTGGAGACCAAGGGGGCTTGGAAACACCATATATTTT
NA	TRBJ1-2	NA	TRBV18	CASSPVTDPPGGYTF	TGTGCCAGCTCACCGGTCACGGACCCCCCGGGGGGCTACACCTTC
NA	TRBJ2-1	NA	TRBV7-6	CASTLADRYDEQFF	TGTGCCAGCACCCTGGCAGACAGGTACGATGAGCAGTTCTTC
NA	TRBJ2-1	TRBD1	TRBV29-1	CSVESGQGVYNEQFF	TGCAGCGTTGAAAGCGGACAGGGGGTTTACAATGAGCAGTTCTTC
NA	TRBJ2-1	TRBD2	TRBV30	CAWSNGLAGSYNEQFF	TGTGCCTGGAGTAATGGTTTAGCGGGGTCCTACAATGAGCAGTTCTTC
NA	TRBJ2-1	NA	TRBV7-6	CASSQTLGINEQFF	TGTGCCAGCAGCCAAACGTTGGGCATCAATGAGCAGTTCTTC
NA	TRBJ2-3	NA	TRBV7-2	CASSPNRVPDTQYF	TGTGCCAGCAGCCCAAACAGGGTCCCAGATACGCAGTATTTT
NA	TRBJ1-1	TRBD1	TRBV9	CASKQGQGNTEAFF	TGTGCCAGCAAACAGGGACAGGGGAACACTGAAGCTTTCTTT
NA	TRBJ2-1	TRBD1	TRBV2	CASSVGTGRQFF	TGTGCCAGCAGCGTAGGGACAGGGCGGCAGTTCTTC
NA	TRBJ2-1	TRBD1	TRBV6-1	CASERGLSYNEQFF	TGTGCCAGTGAAAGGGGGCTATCCTACAATGAGCAGTTCTTC
few	TRBJ2-1	TRBD1	TRBV7-3	CASSPGTGVSEEQFF	TGTGCCAGCAGCCCGGGGACAGGGGTGTCTGAAGAGCAGTTCTTC
few	TRBJ1-1	NA	TRBV5-1	CASSHRAGVGTEAFF	TGCGCCAGCAGCCACAGGGCAGGGGTGGGCACTGAAGCTTTCTTT
once	TRBJ1-2	TRBD1	TRBV27	CASRLSGQGHGYTF	TGTGCCAGCAGGTTATCGGGACAGGGGCATGGCTACACCTTC
NA	TRBJ2-5	TRBD1	TRBV11-2	CASSLRDRGPQETQYF	TGTGCCAGCAGCTTAAGAGACAGGGGCCCTCAGGAGACCCAGTACTTC
once	TRBJ2-2	NA	TRBV7-2	CASSLVTSIGTGELFF	TGTGCCAGCAGCTTAGTCACTAGTATCGGGACCGGGGAGCTGTTTTTT
NA	TRBJ1-6	TRBD1	TRBV18	CASSLSGGSDSPLHF	TGTGCCAGCTCACTTTCAGGGGGCTCGGATTCACCCCTCCACTTT
few	TRBJ1-5	NA	TRBV6-5	CASRRVWDQPQHF	TGTGCCAGCAGGAGGGTCTGGGATCAGCCCCAGCATTTT
NA	TRBJ1-1	NA	TRBV19	CASTRGTAVNTEAFF	TGTGCCAGTACCCGGGGTACAGCAGTGAACACTGAAGCTTTCTTT
NA	TRBJ2-7	TRBD1	TRBV19	CASSASGTGGYEQYF	TGTGCCAGTAGTGCCTCCGGGACAGGGGGCTACGAGCAGTACTTC
NA	TRBJ1-5	TRBD1	TRBV5-1	CASSLTGDLSNQPQHF	TGCGCCAGCAGCCTCACAGGGGACCTTAGCAATCAGCCCCAGCATTTT
NA	TRBJ2-7	TRBD1	TRBV5-1	CASSYTGVEQYF	TGCGCCAGCAGCTACACAGGGGTCGAGCAGTACTTC
NA	TRBJ2-7	TRBD1	TRBV5-6	CASSRIQGARYEQYF	TGTGCCAGCAGCCGAATACAGGGGGCGCGGTACGAGCAGTACTTC
NA	TRBJ1-2	NA	TRBV2	CASSDYIRANYGYTF	TGTGCCAGCAGTGATTATATCAGGGCTAACTATGGCTACACCTTC
NA	TRBJ2-3	NA	TRBV4-3	CASSQVFASTDTQYF	TGCGCCAGCAGCCAAGTGTTCGCGAGCACAGATACGCAGTATTTT
NA	TRBJ2-1	TRBD2	TRBV6-6	CASLPSGGLYNEQFF	TGTGCCAGCTTACCTAGCGGGGGTCTTTACAATGAGCAGTTCTTC
NA	TRBJ2-3	TRBD2	TRBV6-5	CASSLTGRANTQYF	TGTGCCAGCAGTCTAACCGGGAGGGCAAATACGCAGTATTTT
NA	TRBJ1-4	NA	TRBV25-1	CASSDDRTEGEKLFF	TGTGCCAGCAGTGATGACAGAACGGAGGGTGAAAAACTGTTTTTT
NA	TRBJ1-1	NA	TRBV1	CTSSQEETGIGTEAFF	TGCACCAGCAGCCAAGAGGAGACAGGGATAGGCACTGAAGCTTTCTTT
NA	TRBJ2-7	NA	TRBV6-6	CASRPGRLGEQYF	TGTGCCAGCAGGCCAGGGCGTTTAGGCGAGCAGTACTTC